The rows below give T cell receptor beta chains drawn from one sample of a study of OX40 agonist ivuxolimab in advanced cancers. The repertoire was sequenced with immunoSEQ multiplex PCR; TCRdb's copy has only in-frame clones and lacks some. Among about 58,000 clones listed, roughly 85% were seen once. Material: CD4+ or CD8+ T cells sorted from blood, obtained in a trial of the OX40 agonist ivuxolimab. The receptors come from an adult with an advanced solid tumor such as melanoma, head and neck, liver or kidney cancer. CDR3s include the opening cysteine and the closing phenylalanine or tryptophan. D genes are given only for firm matches. Clone sizes are given selectively: once, few, many, or a class where the clone is expanded.

TRBJ2-5 - TRBV21-1 - TGTGCCAGCGCATCCGAAGAGACCCAGTACTTC CASASEETQYF
TRBJ1-5 TRBD1 TRBV30 - TGTGCCTGGAGTAACCAGGACAGGGGGATTCGACCCCAGCATTTT CAWSNQDRGIRPQHF
TRBJ1-4 - TRBV28 once TGTGCCAGCAGTTTTAGGGCAACGAATGAAAAACTGTTTTTT CASSFRATNEKLFF
TRBJ2-4 TRBD1 TRBV2 - TGTGCCAGCACCCGGGACAGGGTAGCCAAAAACATTCAGTACTTC CASTRDRVAKNIQYF
TRBJ2-1 TRBD2 TRBV2 - TGTGCCAGCAGTGATTGGGCGGGAGGAAGCGATGAGCAGTTCTTC CASSDWAGGSDEQFF
TRBJ2-1 TRBD2 TRBV5-1 once TGCGCCAGCAGCTCAGGACTAGCGGGAGGCAGCTACAATGAGCAGTTCTTC CASSSGLAGGSYNEQFF
TRBJ2-5 - TRBV18 - TGTGCCAGCTCACCTCCTGCTCAAGAGACCCAGTACTTC CASSPPAQETQYF
TRBJ2-1 TRBD1 TRBV6-5 - TGTGCCAGCAGGCCTCTAGGGACAGAAAATGAGCAGTTCTTC CASRPLGTENEQFF
TRBJ1-5 - TRBV30 - TGTGCCTGGAGTGTCAGGGTAGGCAATCAGCCCCAGCATTTT CAWSVRVGNQPQHF
TRBJ2-5 TRBD2 TRBV28 - TGTGCCAGCAGTAGGCGGGGGTTCCGGGATCCCCAAGAGACCCAGTACTTC CASSRRGFRDPQETQYF
TRBJ2-3 - TRBV2 - TGTGCCAGCAGTGAGAGAGTCACAGATACGCAGTATTTT CASSERVTDTQYF
TRBJ2-7 - TRBV11-2 - TGTGCCAGCAGCTTAGATATGGGGGGAATTGAGTACTTC CASSLDMGGIEYF
TRBJ1-2 TRBD1 TRBV29-1 once TGCAGCGTTGAAGTTAGGACAGGCGACTATGGCTACACCTTC CSVEVRTGDYGYTF
TRBJ2-7 TRBD2 TRBV4-1 - TGCGCCAGCAGCCGAAGCGGGGGGCAGGACGAGCAGTACTTC CASSRSGGQDEQYF
TRBJ2-5 - TRBV2 - TGTGCCAGCAACCGGGACGCCGGTGGGGAGACCCAGTACTTC CASNRDAGGETQYF
TRBJ1-4 TRBD1 TRBV5-1 - TGCGCCAGCAGGACAGGGGACGCTAATGAAAAACTGTTTTTT CASRTGDANEKLFF
TRBJ1-2 TRBD1 TRBV4-1 medium-sized TGCGCCAGCAGCCTAGGGGACAGGGTGCGGAAGAACTATGGCTACACCTTC CASSLGDRVRKNYGYTF
TRBJ2-7 TRBD2 TRBV7-2 few TGTGCCAGCAGCCAACCCCTCATTCTAGCGGGAGCCTACGAGCAGTACTTC CASSQPLILAGAYEQYF
TRBJ2-4 - TRBV28 once TGTGCCAGCAGTTGGACGGATCAAGCCAAAAACATTCAGTACTTC CASSWTDQAKNIQYF
TRBJ2-5 TRBD1 TRBV11-3 - TGTGCCAGCAGCTTAGGACAGGGTGGGACCCAGTACTTC CASSLGQGGTQYF
TRBJ2-1 - TRBV6-1 - TGTGCCAGCAGTGAACAAGGACTTAACAATGAGCAGTTCTTC CASSEQGLNNEQFF
TRBJ2-7 TRBD1 TRBV7-9 - TGTGCCAGCAGCCCGACGGGACAGGGACGATGGTTC CASSPTGQGRWF
TRBJ2-1 TRBD2 TRBV27 - TGTGCCAGCAGCCCGGGACTAGCGGGAGCGATCCCACCCTACAATGAGCAGTTCTTC CASSPGLAGAIPPYNEQFF
TRBJ2-7 - TRBV6-1 - TGTGCCGCTACATTAGAGACAGGATACGAGCAGTACTTC CAATLETGYEQYF
TRBJ1-3 TRBD1 TRBV19 few TGTGCCAGCAAACAGGGGGCTGGAAACACCATATATTTT CASKQGAGNTIYF
TRBJ2-1 - TRBV5-4 - TGTGCCAGCAGCAAACCCCCCGCAGATGAGCAGTTCTTC CASSKPPADEQFF
TRBJ2-7 - TRBV10-1 - TGCGCCAGCAGTGAATTGGTGCCGGCGGACTACGAGCAGTACTTC CASSELVPADYEQYF
TRBJ2-7 TRBD2 TRBV10-3 - TGTGCCATCAGTCCACGGGGGGGAGGTGAGCAGTACTTC CAISPRGGGEQYF
TRBJ2-1 TRBD2 TRBV6-6 - TGTGCCAGCAGCGGGACTAGCATCAATGAGCAGTTCTTC CASSGTSINEQFF
TRBJ1-1 - TRBV7-9 few TGTGCCAGCAGCTTAGACCAGAACACTGAAGCTTTCTTT CASSLDQNTEAFF
TRBJ2-5 - TRBV10-3 once TGTGCCATCAGCCGGGGCGAGACCCAGTACTTC CAISRGETQYF
TRBJ2-7 - TRBV12-2 few TGTGCAAGTCGCTTAGGTCTAGCGGGCACCTACGAGCAGTACTTC CASRLGLAGTYEQYF
TRBJ2-7 - TRBV30 - TGTGCCTGGAGTTCCACTCCCAGGGAATGGATTCTCGAGCAGTACTTC CAWSSTPREWILEQYF
TRBJ2-7 - TRBV6-5 - TGTGCCAGCGGCCCGACTAGGGGTCCTTACGAGCAGTACTTC CASGPTRGPYEQYF
TRBJ1-1 - TRBV7-3 few TGTGCCAGCAGCTTTTGGTGGAACACTGAAGCTTTCTTT CASSFWWNTEAFF
TRBJ1-2 - TRBV6-1 - TGTGCCAGCATAATAATCGGGACCGCTAACTATGGCTACACCTTC CASIIIGTANYGYTF
TRBJ1-1 TRBD1 TRBV28 - TGTGCCAGCAGTCTCGACAGGGTGAACACTGAGGCTTTCTTT CASSLDRVNTEAFF
TRBJ2-7 - TRBV11-2 once TGTGCCAGCAGCTTTGGTAGAGGTCCCTCCTACGAGCAGTACTTC CASSFGRGPSYEQYF
TRBJ1-1 TRBD1 TRBV10-3 - TGTGCCATCAAACTGGGACAGGGTCGGCCTGAAGCTTTCTTT CAIKLGQGRPEAFF